The 26 T cell receptor beta chains below all came from one sample that was sequenced in a study of blood T cell repertoires in COVID-19. Clones were sequenced by immunoSEQ multiplex PCR, and TCRdb holds only the in-frame ones, with some missing. The sample includes approximately 110,000 clones, 92% of them seen just once. The sequenced sample was peripheral blood. Receptors originate from a man aged 50-60 years with COVID-19, enrolled during active disease.

The V call is TRBV5-4, the J call TRBJ2-1; TRBD2 matches at 7 bases. The CDR3 spans 16 residues. Germline V gives CDR1 SGHNT, CDR2 YYREEE (reference sequence). Germline trimming cut 2 bases from V and 2 bases from J; bases unmatched to any gene: 7. DNA for the CDR3: TGTGCCAGCAGCTTCCCACCCGGGAGGCCCTACAATGAGCAGTTCTTC. This encodes CASSFPPGRPYNEQFF.

The rearrangement links TRBV29-1 to TRBJ2-5, with a possible D match to TRBD1 (6 bases). CDR1 SQVTM and CDR2 ANQGSEA come from the germline V gene. The CDR3 is 16 residues long. V was pared by 1 base and J by 2 bases, with 17 bases between. CDR3 protein: CSVEGIGRGWQETQYF. As DNA, the CDR3 is TGCAGCGTTGAAGGTATAGGCAGGGGTTGGCAAGAGACCCAGTACTTC.

The CDR3 DNA reads as TGTGCCAGCAGCCAAGATCTAGGACTAGCGGGAGATAAGCAGTACTTC. It specifies CASSQDLGLAGDKQYF. The chain links TRBV3-1 (or the pseudogene TRBV3-2) to TRBJ2-7; 13 bases fit TRBD2. CDR1 is LGHDT, CDR2 YNNKEL, per germline (reference sequence). Trimming at V came to 0 bases and at J to 8 bases, leaving 7 bases not matched to a gene. The CDR3 loop spans 16 amino acids.

The chain links TRBV19 to TRBJ1-2; D is perhaps TRBD1 (5 bases). V lost 11 bases, J lost 6 bases, and 19 bases lay in between. The CDR3 is 13 residues long. Germline V gene data show CDR1 as LNHDA and CDR2 as SQIVND (reference sequence). The CDR3, as DNA: TGTGCCGCGAGGAGGCGGGGGTCGAATGGCTACACCTTC. This translates into CAARRRGSNGYTF. The variable domain in full, with the rest retrieved from reference TRBV19 and TRBJ1-2, is DGGITQSPKYLFRKEGQNVTLSCEQNLNHDAMYWYRQDPGQGLRLIYYSQIVNDFQKGDIAEGYSVSREKKESFPLTVTSAQKNPTAFYLCAARRRGSNGYTFGSGTRLTVV.

The J gene is TRBJ2-3, the V gene TRBV13; D unclear. Germline CDR1 reads PRHDT; CDR2 reads FYEKMQ (reference sequence). The CDR3 is 16 residues long. The germline V and J ends were trimmed by 1 base and 0 bases, with 11 bases remaining between them. CDR3 nucleotides: TGTGCCAGCAGCTTAGAAGGCGGAAAAAGCACAGATACGCAGTATTTT. As protein: CASSLEGGKSTDTQYF.

The rearrangement uses TRBV29-1 and TRBJ1-2; 9 positions agree with TRBD1. There are 12 residues in the CDR3. Germline lookup yields CDR1 SQVTM and CDR2 ANQGSEA. V trimming: 4 bases; J trimming: 6 bases; junction bases outside the gene matches: 3. DNA of the CDR3: TGCAGCGTTGGACAGGGGGGGCATGGCTACACCTTC. Its protein product is CSVGQGGHGYTF.

This chain links TRBV1 with TRBJ2-7; TRBD2, as called in the table, went unchecked against the DNA. TRBV1 is classified as a pseudogene. The CDR3 runs to 14 residues. CDR3 nucleotides: TGCACCCTTAAGGCTAGGGAGGAATCCTACGAGCAGTACGTC. Encoded protein: CTLKAREESYEQYV.

The CDR3 DNA reads TGTGCCAGCAGTGAAGTCGGGGTTCCCTACGAGCAGTACGTC. Protein: CASSEVGVPYEQYV. The chain couples TRBV6-1 to TRBJ2-7; tentative D call: TRBD2 (5 bases). The CDR3 is 14 amino acids. Per germline, CDR1 MNHNS and CDR2 SASEGT. V lost 1 base to trimming and J lost 2 bases, with 9 bases between them.

The CDR3: CASSSTSNEQFF. CDR3 in DNA: TGTGCCAGCAGTTCGACTAGCAATGAGCAGTTCTTC. The V gene is TRBV6-2 or TRBV6-3, the J gene TRBJ2-1, with a weak D call TRBD2 (6 bases). Germline V lookup: CDR1 MNHEY, CDR2 SVGEGT. This CDR3 is 12 amino acids long. Trimming took 4 bases from V and 6 from J, leaving 7 bases between them.

V and J are TRBV19 and TRBJ1-5; TRBD1 matches at 8 bases. J was trimmed by 4 bases and V by 7 bases; bases with no gene match: 9. Germline CDR1 and CDR2: LNHDA and SQIVND (reference sequence). The CDR3 spans 15 residues. CDR3 DNA: TGTGCCAGTAATCGAGCAGGGGGCCAAAATCAGCCCCAGCATTTT. The encoded protein is CASNRAGGQNQPQHF. The full variable domain, its missing parts supplied by reference TRBV19 and TRBJ1-5, is DGGITQSPKYLFRKEGQNVTLSCEQNLNHDAMYWYRQDPGQGLRLIYYSQIVNDFQKGDIAEGYSVSREKKESFPLTVTSAQKNPTAFYLCASNRAGGQNQPQHFGDGTRLSIL.

This clone was observed once. The chain's CDR3 is CASSSAENTEAFF. CDR3 bases: TGTGCCAGCAGCTCGGCGGAGAACACTGAAGCTTTCTTT. The chain recombines TRBV11-2 with TRBJ1-1; D uncertain. This CDR3 is 13 amino acids long. Germline assignment: CDR1 SGHAT and CDR2 FQNNGV. Trimming left V 4 bases short and J 1 base short, with 7 bases between.

The chain is built from TRBV6-5 and TRBJ2-2, with TRBD1 matching over 8 bases. The CDR3 has 12 amino acids. V lost 6 bases, J lost 6 bases, and 0 bases stayed unmatched. Germline V gene data show CDR1 as MNHEY and CDR2 as SVGAGI. The DNA for the CDR3 is TGTGCCAGCAGGACAGGGGCCGGGGAGCTGTTTTTT. It yields the protein CASRTGAGELFF.

The rearrangement uses TRBV5-1 and TRBJ2-3; perhaps TRBD2 as D (7 bases). This CDR3 is 14 amino acids long. With 2 bases removed from V and 5 bases from J, the gap between germline ends came to 12 bases. Per the germline V gene, CDR1 is SGHRS and CDR2 is YFSETQ. This chain's CDR3 is CASSFTRGGDTQYF. The CDR3 DNA follows: TGCGCCAGCAGCTTCACAAGGGGGGGAGATACGCAGTATTTT.

V gene TRBV5-1 combines with J gene TRBJ1-5; D is perhaps TRBD1 (6 bases). Per germline, CDR1 SGHRS and CDR2 YFSETQ. With 4 bases removed from V and 0 bases from J, the gap between germline ends came to 11 bases. The CDR3 has 15 residues. CDR3 sequence reads: CASSPDSPSNQPQHF. The CDR3 DNA reads as TGCGCCAGCAGCCCGGACAGTCCTAGCAATCAGCCCCAGCATTTT.

The genes are TRBV4-1 and TRBJ1-2; 9 positions agree with TRBD1. The V gene end was trimmed by 5 bases and the J gene end by 2 bases; junction bases not matched to a gene: 6. Germline loops: CDR1 MGHRA, CDR2 YSYEKL. This CDR3 has 15 amino acids. CDR3 sequence (DNA): TGCGCCAGCAGCAGCCCCGGGACAGGGAACTATGGCTACACCTTC. This gives the protein CASSSPGTGNYGYTF.

This chain joins TRBV19 and TRBJ2-1; possibly TRBD2 for D (6 bases). Germline CDR1 LNHDA, CDR2 SQIVND (reference sequence). This CDR3 has 13 residues. Deletions cut 10 bases from V and 7 bases from J, with 17 bases between. CDR3 region: CATAPTLANEQFF. The CDR3 DNA reads as TGTGCCACCGCCCCCACACTAGCTAATGAGCAGTTCTTC. Drawing the rest from reference TRBV19 and TRBJ2-1, the complete variable domain is DGGITQSPKYLFRKEGQNVTLSCEQNLNHDAMYWYRQDPGQGLRLIYYSQIVNDFQKGDIAEGYSVSREKKESFPLTVTSAQKNPTAFYLCATAPTLANEQFFGPGTRLTVL.

The count of this clone is one. The chain links TRBV6-2 or TRBV6-3 to TRBJ2-7; D uncertain. V was shortened by 6 bases and J by 6 bases, with 15 bases between the two germline ends. Germline values: CDR1 MNHEY, CDR2 SVGEGT. CDR3 length equals 13 residues. As DNA, the CDR3 is TGTGCCAGCAGCCCCCGCAGCGTCGGCGAGCAGTACTTC. It yields the protein CASSPRSVGEQYF.

CDR3 amino acids: CASSSSWRGGPQGETQYF. CDR3 in DNA: TGTGCCAGCAGCTCCTCCTGGCGGGGGGGCCCGCAGGGAGAGACCCAGTACTTC. The rearrangement uses TRBV14 and TRBJ2-5; TRBD2 agrees at 9 bases. Germline V gives CDR1 SGHDN, CDR2 FVKESK. The CDR3 loop spans 18 amino acids. V trimming: 5 bases; J trimming: 4 bases; junction bases outside the gene matches: 17.

The rearrangement uses TRBV7-8 and TRBJ1-6, with 10 bases fitting TRBD1. The V segment lost 1 base and the J segment 7 bases; nucleotides outside the gene matches: 1. In germline, CDR1 is SGHVS, CDR2 FQNEAQ. The CDR3 length is 15 residues. CDR3 protein: CASSLGGQGNSPLHF. CDR3 sequence (DNA): TGTGCCAGCAGCTTAGGGGGACAGGGGAATTCACCCCTCCACTTT. Variable domain in full (rest from reference TRBV7-8 and TRBJ1-6): GAGVSQSPRYKVAKRGQDVALRCDPISGHVSLFWYQQALGQGPEFLTYFQNEAQLDKSGLPSDRFFAERPEGSVSTLKIQRTQQEDSAVYLCASSLGGQGNSPLHFGNGTRLTVT.

The J gene is TRBJ2-1, the V gene TRBV28; 13 bases are shared with TRBD2. The germline CDR1 and CDR2 sequences are MDHEN and SYDVKM. This CDR3 has 17 amino acids. V gave up 1 base and J gave up 2 bases; unmatched junction bases: 2. CDR3 coding DNA: TGTGCCAGCAGTTTATTCGGGACTAGCGGGGCCTACAATGAGCAGTTCTTC. The encoded protein is CASSLFGTSGAYNEQFF.

This chain connects TRBV25-1 to TRBJ1-4, with TRBD1 as a possible D gene (5 bases). Germline V gene data show CDR1 as MGHDK and CDR2 as SYGVNS. V lost 1 base and J 6 bases, leaving 12 bases between the germline ends. The CDR3 runs to 15 residues. The CDR3 reads CASSESRQTHEKLFF. As DNA, the CDR3 is TGTGCCAGCAGTGAATCAAGACAGACCCATGAAAAACTGTTTTTT. Full variable domain (rest looked up from reference TRBV25-1 and TRBJ1-4): EADIYQTPRYLVIGTGKKITLECSQTMGHDKMYWYQQDPGMELHLIHYSYGVNSTEKGDLSSESTVSRIRTEHFPLTLESARPSHTSQYLCASSESRQTHEKLFFGSGTQLSVL.

The chain recombines TRBV3-1 (or the pseudogene TRBV3-2) with TRBJ2-1, with unresolved D. The CDR3 length is 14 residues. Deletions cut 0 bases from V and 4 bases from J, with 7 bases between. Germline V CDR1 and CDR2: LGHDT, YNNKEL (reference sequence). The CDR3 bases are TGTGCCAGCAGCCAAGATCGAGAGTACAATGAGCAGTTCTTC. This gives the protein CASSQDREYNEQFF.

The CDR3 here is CASSAPRGGGYNEQFF. CDR3 coding DNA: TGCGCCAGCAGCGCACCTAGGGGAGGGGGTTACAATGAGCAGTTCTTC. The V call is TRBV4-3, the J call TRBJ2-1, with D possibly matching TRBD2 (7 bases). Trimming left V 5 bases short and J 4 bases short, with 18 bases between. CDR3 size: 16 residues. From germline, CDR1 is LGHNA and CDR2 YSLEER.

The V call is TRBV19, the J call TRBJ2-7, with D maybe TRBD1 (6 bases). CDR1 is LNHDA and CDR2 is SQIVND in the germline V gene (reference sequence). The CDR3 loop spans 14 amino acids. V shed 8 bases and J shed 0 bases, with 14 bases lying between them. The CDR3 protein is CASPDSPSSYEQYF. The CDR3 DNA follows: TGTGCCAGTCCGGACAGCCCGAGCTCCTACGAGCAGTACTTC.

This chain links TRBV11-2 with TRBJ2-7; D gene ambiguous. Germline CDR1 is SGHAT and CDR2 is FQNNGV. V shed 1 base and J shed 6 bases, with 13 bases lying between them. The CDR3 consists of 14 residues. CDR3 sequence (DNA): TGTGCCAGCAGCTTAGCCCTTTCGTTTAGCGAGCAGTACGTC. Protein: CASSLALSFSEQYV.

The rearrangement links TRBV9 to TRBJ2-1, with 7 bases matching TRBD2. Unmatched junction bases numbered 7, after V lost 7 bases and J lost 6 bases. Germline V gives CDR1 SGDLS, CDR2 YYNGEE. This CDR3 is 13 amino acids long. The DNA of the CDR3 is TGTGCCAGCGGCGGGAGCGTGGGCAATGAGCAGTTCTTC. Amino acid sequence: CASGGSVGNEQFF.